This T cell receptor (beta chain) was identified during a study of T cell changes during pregnancy in multiple sclerosis. Trimming removed 2 bases from V and 4 bases from J; junction bases left unmatched: 7. From germline, CDR1 is KGHSH and CDR2 LQKENI. CDR3 length: 16 amino acids. Profiled with immunoSEQ multiplex PCR; TCRdb holds only in-frame clones, not every one. The table lists 95,000 to 100,000 clones, about 92% of them singletons. Material: peripheral blood, obtained after pregnancy. This chain connects TRBV18 to TRBJ2-1; 8 nucleotides align to TRBD1. This sequence was found in a female donor in good health, enrolled as a control in a pregnancy study. The CDR3 region has the DNA TGTGCCAGCTCACCATTTGGGACAGGTGATTACAATGAGCAGTTCTTC. Protein product: CASSPFGTGDYNEQFF.